The source of this T cell receptor (beta chain) is a study of T cell responses to AZD1222 COVID-19 vaccine. Overall study findings and caveats: Reportedly, close to half of spike-specific TCRs are directed against unmutated variant regions. Once two AZD1222 doses were given, Spike-specific TCR breadth and depth went up. Samples come after the peak T cell response, not at day 14. There were mostly white British donors and more females than males, and clonal diversity was possibly underestimated.

On this clone itself: Its antigen is not known.

The method was immunoSEQ multiplex PCR; TCRdb's version includes in-frame clones alone and lacks a portion of them. The sample holds approximately 160,000 clones, approximately 88% seen once. The germline V and J ends were trimmed by 3 bases and 3 bases, with 11 bases remaining between them. CDR3 size: 15 residues. CDR1 and CDR2 from the germline V gene are LGHDT and YNNKEL (reference sequence). The V call is TRBV3-1 (or the pseudogene TRBV3-2), the J call TRBJ1-4, with D hard to call. The sequence derives from an adult in good health. The sample in question was peripheral blood, obtained on day 0 of AZD1222 vaccination. In DNA, the CDR3 is TGTGCCAGCAGCCAGGGAGGTCGAGCTAATGAAAAACTGTTTTTT. This gives the protein CASSQGGRANEKLFF.